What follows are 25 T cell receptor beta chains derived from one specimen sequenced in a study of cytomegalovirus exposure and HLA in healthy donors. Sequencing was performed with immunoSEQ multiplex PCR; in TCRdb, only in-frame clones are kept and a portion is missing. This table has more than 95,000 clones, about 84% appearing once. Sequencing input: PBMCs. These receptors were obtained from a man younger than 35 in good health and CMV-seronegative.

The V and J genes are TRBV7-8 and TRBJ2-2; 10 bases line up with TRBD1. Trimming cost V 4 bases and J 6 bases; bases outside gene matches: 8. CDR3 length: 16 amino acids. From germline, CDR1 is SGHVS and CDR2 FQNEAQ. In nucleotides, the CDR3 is TGTGCCAGCAGCTCTAGGACAGGGGGTATGTCCGGGGAGCTGTTTTTT. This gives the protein CASSSRTGGMSGELFF.

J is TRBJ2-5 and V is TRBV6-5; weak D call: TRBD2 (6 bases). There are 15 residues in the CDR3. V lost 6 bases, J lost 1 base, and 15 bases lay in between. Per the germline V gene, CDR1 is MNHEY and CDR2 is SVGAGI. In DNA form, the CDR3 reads TGTGCCAGCAGCCCAGGAGGGAGCGCCCAAGAGACCCAGTACTTC. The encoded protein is CASSPGGSAQETQYF.

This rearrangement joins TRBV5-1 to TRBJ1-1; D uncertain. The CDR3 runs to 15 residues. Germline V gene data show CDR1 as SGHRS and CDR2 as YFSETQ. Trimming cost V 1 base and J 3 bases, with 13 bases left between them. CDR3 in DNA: TGCGCCAGCAGCTTGTTCGGGGTACGGGACACTGAAGCTTTCTTT. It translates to CASSLFGVRDTEAFF. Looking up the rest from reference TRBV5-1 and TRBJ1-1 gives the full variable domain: KAGVTQTPRYLIKTRGQQVTLSCSPISGHRSVSWYQQTPGQGLQFLFEYFSETQRNKGNFPGRFSGRQFSNSRSEMNVSTLELGDSALYLCASSLFGVRDTEAFFGQGTRLTVV.

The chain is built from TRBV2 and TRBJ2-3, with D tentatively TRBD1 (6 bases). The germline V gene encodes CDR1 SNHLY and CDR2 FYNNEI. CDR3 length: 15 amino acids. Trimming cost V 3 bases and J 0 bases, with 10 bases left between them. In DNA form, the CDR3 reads TGTGCCAGCAGTGACCCAGGGGAGAGCACAGATACGCAGTATTTT. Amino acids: CASSDPGESTDTQYF.

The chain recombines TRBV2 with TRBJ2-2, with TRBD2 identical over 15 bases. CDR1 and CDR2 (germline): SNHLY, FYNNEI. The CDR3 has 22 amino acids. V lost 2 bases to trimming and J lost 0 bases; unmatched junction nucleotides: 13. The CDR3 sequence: CASSERRTPGLAGGTNTGELFF. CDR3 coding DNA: TGTGCCAGCAGTGAACGGCGGACTCCGGGACTAGCGGGAGGTACGAACACCGGGGAGCTGTTTTTT.

CDR3 residues: CASSQEKGTDTQYF. The CDR3 DNA is TGTGCCAGCAGCCAAGAAAAGGGGACAGATACGCAGTATTTT. The chain couples TRBV4-2 to TRBJ2-3, with D possibly TRBD1 on 5 matching bases. The CDR3 has 14 residues. Trimming cost V 0 bases and J 3 bases, with 7 bases left between them. Per the germline V gene, CDR1 is LGHNA and CDR2 is YNFKEQ.

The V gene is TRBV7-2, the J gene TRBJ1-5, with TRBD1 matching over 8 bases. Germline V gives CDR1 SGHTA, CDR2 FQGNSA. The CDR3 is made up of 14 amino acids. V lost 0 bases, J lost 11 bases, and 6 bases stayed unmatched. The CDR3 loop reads CASSLAMDRATQHF. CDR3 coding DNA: TGTGCCAGCAGCTTAGCGATGGACAGGGCAACCCAGCATTTT.

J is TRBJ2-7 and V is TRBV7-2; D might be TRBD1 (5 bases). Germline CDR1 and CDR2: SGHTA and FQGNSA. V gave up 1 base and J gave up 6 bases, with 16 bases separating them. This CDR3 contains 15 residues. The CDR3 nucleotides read TGTGCCAGCAGCTTAGGGGTAGGGGTTCTCGGCGAGCAGTACTTC. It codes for CASSLGVGVLGEQYF.

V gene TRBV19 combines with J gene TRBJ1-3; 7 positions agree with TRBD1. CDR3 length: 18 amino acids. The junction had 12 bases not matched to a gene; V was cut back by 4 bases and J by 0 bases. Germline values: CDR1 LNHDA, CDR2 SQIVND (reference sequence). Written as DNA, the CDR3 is TGTGCCAGTAGTACCTCGGGACAGCCAAGATTCTCTGGAAACACCATATATTTT. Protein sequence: CASSTSGQPRFSGNTIYF.

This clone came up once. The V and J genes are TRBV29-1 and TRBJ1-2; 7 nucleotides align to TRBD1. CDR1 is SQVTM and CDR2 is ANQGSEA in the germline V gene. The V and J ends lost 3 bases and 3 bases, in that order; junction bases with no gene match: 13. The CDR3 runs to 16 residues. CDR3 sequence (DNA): TGCAGCGTTGATACAGGGGAAGCCGAGTGGGACTATGGCTACACCTTC. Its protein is CSVDTGEAEWDYGYTF.

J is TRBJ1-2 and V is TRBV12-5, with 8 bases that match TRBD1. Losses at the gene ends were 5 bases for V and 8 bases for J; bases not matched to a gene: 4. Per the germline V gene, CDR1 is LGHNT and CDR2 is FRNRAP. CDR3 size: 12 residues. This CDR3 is CASGRTGTGYTF. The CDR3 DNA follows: TGTGCTAGTGGTAGGACAGGGACCGGCTACACCTTC.

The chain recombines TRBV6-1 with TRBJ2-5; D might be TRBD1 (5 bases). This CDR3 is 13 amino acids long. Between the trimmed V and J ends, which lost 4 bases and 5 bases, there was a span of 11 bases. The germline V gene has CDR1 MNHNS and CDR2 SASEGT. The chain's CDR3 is CASSGTRRETQYF. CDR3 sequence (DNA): TGTGCCAGCAGTGGGACACGAAGGGAGACCCAGTACTTC.

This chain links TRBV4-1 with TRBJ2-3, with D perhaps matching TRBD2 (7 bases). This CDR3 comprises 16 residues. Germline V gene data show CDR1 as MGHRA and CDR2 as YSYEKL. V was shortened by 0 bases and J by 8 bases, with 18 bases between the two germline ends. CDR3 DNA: TGCGCCAGCAGCCAAGATCTTCGGGGGAGGGGGGGTACGCAGTATTTT. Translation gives CASSQDLRGRGGTQYF.

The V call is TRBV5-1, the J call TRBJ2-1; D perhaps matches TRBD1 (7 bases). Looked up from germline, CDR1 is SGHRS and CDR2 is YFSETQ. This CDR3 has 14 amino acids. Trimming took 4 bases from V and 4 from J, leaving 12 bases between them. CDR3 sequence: CASSSRGDYNEQFF. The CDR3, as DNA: TGCGCCAGCAGCAGCAGGGGGGATTACAATGAGCAGTTCTTC.

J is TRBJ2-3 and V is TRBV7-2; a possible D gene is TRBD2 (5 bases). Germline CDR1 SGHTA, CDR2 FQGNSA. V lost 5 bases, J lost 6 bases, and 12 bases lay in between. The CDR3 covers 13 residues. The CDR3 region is CASSLGLVDTQYF. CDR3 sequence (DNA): TGTGCCAGCAGCCTCGGACTCGTCGATACGCAGTATTTT.

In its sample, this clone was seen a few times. The CDR3 sequence: CASAREGLSEQYF. The CDR3 bases are TGTGCCAGCGCACGGGAGGGACTCTCCGAGCAGTACTTC. The rearrangement joins TRBV2 to TRBJ2-7; 8 nucleotides align to TRBD2. J lost 6 bases, V lost 8 bases, and 9 bases had no gene match. Per germline, CDR1 SNHLY and CDR2 FYNNEI. This CDR3 has 13 residues. Full variable domain (rest looked up from reference TRBV2 and TRBJ2-7): EPEVTQTPSHQVTQMGQEVILRCVPISNHLYFYWYRQILGQKVEFLVSFYNNEISEKSEIFDDQFSVERPDGSNFTLKIRSTKLEDSAMYFCASAREGLSEQYFGPGTRLTVT.

CDR3 coding DNA: TGTGCCAGCAGCGTAGCGGCGGGAGATGGCACAGATACGCAGTATTTT. Its translation is CASSVAAGDGTDTQYF. This chain links TRBV9 with TRBJ2-3, with TRBD2 matching over 7 bases. This CDR3 spans 16 amino acids. The germline gives CDR1 SGDLS, CDR2 YYNGEE. V lost 0 bases and J lost 1; bases outside the gene matches: 5.

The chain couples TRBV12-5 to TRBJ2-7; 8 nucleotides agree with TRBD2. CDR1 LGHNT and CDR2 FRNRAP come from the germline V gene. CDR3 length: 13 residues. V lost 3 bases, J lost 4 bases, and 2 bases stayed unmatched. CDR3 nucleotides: TGTGCTAGTGGTTTACCGGGGGGGTACGAGCAGTACTTC. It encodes CASGLPGGYEQYF.

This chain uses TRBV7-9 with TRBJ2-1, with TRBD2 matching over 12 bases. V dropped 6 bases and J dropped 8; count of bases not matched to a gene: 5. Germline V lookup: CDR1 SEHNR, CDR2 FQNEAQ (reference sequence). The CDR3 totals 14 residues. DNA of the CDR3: TGTGCCAGCAGTAGACTAGCGGGAGTGGATGAGCAGTTCTTC. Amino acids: CASSRLAGVDEQFF.

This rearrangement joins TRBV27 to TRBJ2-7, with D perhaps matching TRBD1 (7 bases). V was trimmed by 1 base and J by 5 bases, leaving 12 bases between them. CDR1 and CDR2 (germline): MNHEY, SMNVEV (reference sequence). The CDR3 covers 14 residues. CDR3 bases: TGTGCCAGCAGTTTATGGGGCAGGGGGGACGAGCAGTACTTC. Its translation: CASSLWGRGDEQYF.

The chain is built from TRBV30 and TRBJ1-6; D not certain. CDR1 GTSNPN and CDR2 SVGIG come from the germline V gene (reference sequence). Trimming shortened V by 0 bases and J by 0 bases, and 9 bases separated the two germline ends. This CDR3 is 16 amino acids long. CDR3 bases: TGTGCCTGGAGTGTACTAGGGAGCTCCTATAATTCACCCCTCCACTTT. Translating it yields CAWSVLGSSYNSPLHF.

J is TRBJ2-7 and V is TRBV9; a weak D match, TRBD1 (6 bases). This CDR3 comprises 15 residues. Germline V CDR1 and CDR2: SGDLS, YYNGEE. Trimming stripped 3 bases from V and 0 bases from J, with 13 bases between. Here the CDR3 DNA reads TGTGCCAGCAGCGCCACAGGGTCCCGCTCCTACGAGCAGTACTTC. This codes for CASSATGSRSYEQYF.

CDR3: CASSERRPGNTEAFF. Here the CDR3 DNA reads TGTGCCAGCAGTGAACGGCGGCCGGGGAACACTGAAGCTTTCTTT. The V call is TRBV2, the J call TRBJ1-1; D not resolved. The CDR3 totals 15 residues. V dropped 2 bases and J dropped 1 base, with 11 bases sitting between them. CDR1 and CDR2 from the germline V gene are SNHLY and FYNNEI.

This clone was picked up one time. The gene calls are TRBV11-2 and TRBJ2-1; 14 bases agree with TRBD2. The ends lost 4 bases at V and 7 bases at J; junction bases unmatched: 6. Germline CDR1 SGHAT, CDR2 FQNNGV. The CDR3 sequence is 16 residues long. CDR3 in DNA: TGTGCCAGCAGCTCAGGACTAGCGGGAGGACGGAATGAGCAGTTCTTC. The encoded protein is CASSSGLAGGRNEQFF.

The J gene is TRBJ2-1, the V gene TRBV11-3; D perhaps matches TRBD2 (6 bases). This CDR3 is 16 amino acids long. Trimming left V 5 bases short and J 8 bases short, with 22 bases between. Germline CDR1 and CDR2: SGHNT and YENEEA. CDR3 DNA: TGTGCCAGCAGCCTCAACTGGGGGGAGACGGCCGATGAGCAGTTCTTC. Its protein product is CASSLNWGETADEQFF.